Listed below are T cell receptor beta chains from one sample, sequenced in a study of T cell responses to AZD1222 COVID-19 vaccine. Clones were read by immunoSEQ multiplex PCR, and TCRdb kept only the in-frame ones, dropping some. The sample contains 95,000 to 100,000 clones, less than 90% of which appear only once. This specimen was peripheral blood, taken on day 0 of AZD1222 vaccination. These receptors were collected from an adult in good health. Both conserved end residues are part of each CDR3. Fields, in order: V gene, J gene, D gene, clone size, CDR3 protein, CDR3 DNA. The D gene is left open where the match is weak. Where a row states a size, it is once, few, many or the class of an expanded clone; other rows omit it.

TRBV5-1	TRBJ2-3	NA	NA	CASHSPSSTDTQYF	TGCGCCAGCCACTCCCCATCTAGCACAGATACGCAGTATTTT
TRBV12-5	TRBJ1-2	NA	few	CASGLVMGVYGYTF	TGTGCTAGTGGTTTGGTTATGGGTGTCTATGGCTACACCTTC
TRBV28	TRBJ1-6	TRBD1	NA	CASRTQQGRSPLHF	TGTGCCAGCAGGACTCAACAGGGGAGATCACCCCTCCACTTT
TRBV9	TRBJ2-1	TRBD2	NA	CASSVLSGGHNEQFF	TGTGCCAGCAGCGTGTTATCGGGAGGCCACAATGAGCAGTTCTTC
TRBV5-1	TRBJ1-1	TRBD1	NA	CASRVDRGATEAFF	TGCGCCAGCAGGGTTGACAGGGGGGCAACTGAAGCTTTCTTT
TRBV27	TRBJ2-2	NA	few	CASSLGRGTGELFF	TGTGCCAGCAGTTTGGGAAGGGGGACCGGGGAGCTGTTTTTT
TRBV11-3	TRBJ2-2	NA	few	CASSLRTAGELFF	TGTGCCAGCAGCCTGCGGACGGCCGGGGAGCTGTTTTTT
TRBV10-3	TRBJ1-2	NA	NA	CAISRDGPYGYTF	TGTGCCATCAGCCGGGACGGCCCCTATGGCTACACCTTC
TRBV4-2	TRBJ1-2	NA	NA	CASSQDVPGSRGVGYGYTF	TGTGCCAGCAGCCAAGATGTCCCAGGGTCCCGTGGGGTAGGCTATGGCTACACCTTC
TRBV3-1/TRBV3-2	TRBJ2-3	NA	NA	CASSQMVGSSTDTQYF	TGTGCCAGCAGCCAAATGGTCGGCTCTAGCACAGATACGCAGTATTTT
TRBV5-5	TRBJ1-1	NA	NA	CASSLDWDPGTEAFF	TGTGCCAGCAGCTTGGATTGGGACCCCGGCACTGAAGCTTTCTTT
TRBV7-9	TRBJ2-2	NA	NA	CASSSQGTGELFF	TGTGCCAGCAGCTCACAGGGAACCGGGGAGCTGTTTTTT
TRBV6-5	TRBJ2-7	TRBD2	NA	CASSLSGRVGEQYF	TGTGCCAGCAGTCTTAGCGGGAGGGTCGGGGAGCAGTACTTC
TRBV2	TRBJ2-7	NA	NA	CASNPEGTSYEQYF	TGTGCCAGCAATCCCGAGGGGACTTCCTACGAGCAGTACTTC
TRBV2	TRBJ1-3	TRBD1	NA	CASRPDRGGGNTIYF	TGTGCCAGCAGACCCGACAGGGGAGGAGGAAACACCATATATTTT
TRBV25-1	TRBJ2-3	TRBD1	NA	CASSRQGPNTDTQYF	TGTGCCAGCAGTAGACAGGGGCCCAACACAGATACGCAGTATTTT
TRBV29-1	TRBJ2-7	NA	NA	CSVEGVALGEREYEQYF	TGCAGCGTTGAAGGGGTCGCTTTGGGGGAGAGAGAATACGAGCAGTACTTC
TRBV7-2	TRBJ1-5	NA	NA	CASSFRIRGNQPQHF	TGTGCCAGCAGCTTCCGCATCAGAGGCAATCAGCCCCAGCATTTT
TRBV13	TRBJ1-4	NA	once	CASSLSRSVGGDEKLFF	TGTGCCAGCAGCTTATCGCGCTCGGTAGGAGGAGATGAAAAACTGTTTTTT
TRBV19	TRBJ2-1	NA	NA	CASSTVGPARGSEQFF	TGTGCCAGTAGTACAGTGGGACCTGCGCGAGGTAGTGAGCAGTTCTTC
TRBV25-1	TRBJ1-2	NA	NA	CASNLMEGIYGYTF	TGTGCCAGCAACCTCATGGAGGGGATCTATGGCTACACCTTC
TRBV27	TRBJ2-5	TRBD2	NA	CASSFAWTAIAGGSGETQYF	TGTGCCAGCAGTTTCGCCTGGACAGCGATAGCGGGAGGTAGCGGAGAGACCCAGTACTTC
TRBV2	TRBJ1-3	NA	NA	CASSVGRDHTIYF	TGTGCCAGCAGTGTGGGCAGGGATCACACCATATATTTT
TRBV18	TRBJ2-7	NA	NA	CASSLDGTYEQYF	TGTGCCAGCTCACTGGACGGGACCTACGAGCAGTACTTC
TRBV24-1	TRBJ1-5	NA	NA	CAAWGSVNQPQHF	TGTGCCGCTTGGGGCAGTGTTAATCAGCCCCAGCATTTT
TRBV5-1	TRBJ2-7	TRBD1	NA	CASSLLLDRGREQYF	TGCGCCAGCAGCTTGCTATTGGACAGGGGGCGTGAGCAGTACTTC
TRBV5-1	TRBJ2-7	TRBD1	NA	CASSPTGQGYEQYF	TGCGCCAGCAGCCCCACGGGACAGGGCTACGAGCAGTACTTC
TRBV7-3	TRBJ2-7	TRBD1	NA	CASSLVPGGAGYEQYF	TGTGCCAGCAGCTTAGTACCAGGGGGCGCCGGCTACGAGCAGTACTTC
TRBV5-1	TRBJ1-1	TRBD1	NA	CASSSGQGLNTEAFF	TGCGCCAGCAGCTCTGGACAGGGTTTGAACACTGAAGCTTTCTTT